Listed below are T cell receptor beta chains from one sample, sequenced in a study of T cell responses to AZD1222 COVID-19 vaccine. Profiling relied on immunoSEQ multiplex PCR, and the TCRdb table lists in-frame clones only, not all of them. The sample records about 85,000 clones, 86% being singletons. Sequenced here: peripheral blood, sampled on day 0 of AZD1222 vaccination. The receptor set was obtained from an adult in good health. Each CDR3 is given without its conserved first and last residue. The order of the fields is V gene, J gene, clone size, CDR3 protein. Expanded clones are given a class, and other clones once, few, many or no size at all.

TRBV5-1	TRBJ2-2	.	ASNLAGGGAAGELF
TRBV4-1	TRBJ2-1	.	ASSQDLPGEGNEQF
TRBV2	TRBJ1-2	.	ASHRGSNYGYT
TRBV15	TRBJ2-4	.	ATSGRKDSPVWNIQY
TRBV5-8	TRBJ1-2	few	ASSLGLSRYYGYT
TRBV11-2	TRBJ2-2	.	ASSLGWGDGRAF
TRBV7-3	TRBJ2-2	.	ASSIRLATGELF
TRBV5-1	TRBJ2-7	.	ASSLVGQGLSEQY
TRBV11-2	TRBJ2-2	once	ANRPAYTGELF
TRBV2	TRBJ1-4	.	ASRVDGHNEKLF
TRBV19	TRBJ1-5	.	ASSIAGLRGGPQH
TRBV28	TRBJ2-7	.	ASSFQSGKGQY
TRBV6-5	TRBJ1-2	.	ASSYIRGPGYGYT
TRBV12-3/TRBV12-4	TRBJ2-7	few	ASSSGGEQY
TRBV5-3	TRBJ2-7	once	ARSRYRETTYEQY
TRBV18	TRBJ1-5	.	ASSPYIGNQPQH
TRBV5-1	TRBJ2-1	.	ASSSLAGLYNEQF
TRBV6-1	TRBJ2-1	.	ASSALSLAGGLGEQF
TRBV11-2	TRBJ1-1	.	ASSFTGGAGTEAF
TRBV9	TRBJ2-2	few	ASSETGINTGELF
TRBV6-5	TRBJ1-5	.	ASSDRDRPSQPQH
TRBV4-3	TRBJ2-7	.	ASSQEGTGGSYEQY
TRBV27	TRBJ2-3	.	ASSLRSWGDTQY
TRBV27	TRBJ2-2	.	ASRRDRSAGELF
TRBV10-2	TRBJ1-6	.	ASSERTGTADSPLH
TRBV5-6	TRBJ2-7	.	ASSLVQGGEQY
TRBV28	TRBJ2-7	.	ALGRAGVEEQY
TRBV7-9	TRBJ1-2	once	ASSLTANPRPLYGYT
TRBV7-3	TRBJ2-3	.	ASTSEARDPDTQY
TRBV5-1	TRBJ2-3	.	ASSRIGRSTDTQY
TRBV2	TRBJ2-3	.	ASTFVGVVGTDTQY
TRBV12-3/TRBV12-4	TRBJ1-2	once	ASSFGGDYGYT
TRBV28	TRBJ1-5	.	ASSYRTEGNQPQH
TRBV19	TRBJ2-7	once	ASSTTTGRSSYEQY
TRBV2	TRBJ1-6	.	ASYPSSYNSPLH
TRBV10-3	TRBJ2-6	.	AISEPPGTGIGANVLT
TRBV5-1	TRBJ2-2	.	ASSLAPTNTGELF
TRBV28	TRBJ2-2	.	ASRVGINTGELF
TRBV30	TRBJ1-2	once	AWENGGYGYT
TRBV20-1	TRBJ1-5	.	SAAANQPQH
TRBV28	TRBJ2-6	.	ASSSYRSLGANVLT
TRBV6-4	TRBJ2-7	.	ASSDSPGGAYEQY
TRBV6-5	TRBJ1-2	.	ASSYKDGYT
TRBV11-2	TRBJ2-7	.	ASSLGHPNYEQY
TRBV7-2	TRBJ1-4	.	ASSLSEKLF
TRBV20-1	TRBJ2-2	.	SASPAVAELF
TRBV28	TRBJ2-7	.	ASSSHYEQY
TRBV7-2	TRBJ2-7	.	ASSPGLVGRVEQY
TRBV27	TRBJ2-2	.	ASSLLLADTGELF
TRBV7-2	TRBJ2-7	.	ASSRDRESEQY
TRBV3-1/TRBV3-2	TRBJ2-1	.	ASSQDRSPDNEQF
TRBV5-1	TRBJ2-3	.	ASSLTLFPADTQY